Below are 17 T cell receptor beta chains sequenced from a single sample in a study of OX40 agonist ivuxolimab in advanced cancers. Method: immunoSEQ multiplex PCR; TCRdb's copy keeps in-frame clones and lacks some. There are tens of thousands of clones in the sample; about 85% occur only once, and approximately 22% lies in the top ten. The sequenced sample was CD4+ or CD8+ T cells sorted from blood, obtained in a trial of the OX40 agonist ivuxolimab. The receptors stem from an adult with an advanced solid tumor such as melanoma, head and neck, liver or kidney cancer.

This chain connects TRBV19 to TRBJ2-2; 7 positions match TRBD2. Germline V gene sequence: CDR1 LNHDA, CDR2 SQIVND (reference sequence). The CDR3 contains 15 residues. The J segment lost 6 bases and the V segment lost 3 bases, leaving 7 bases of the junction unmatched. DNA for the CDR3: TGTGCCAGTAGTATTAAACTAGCGTCGGCCGGGGAGCTGTTTTTT. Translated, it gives CASSIKLASAGELFF.

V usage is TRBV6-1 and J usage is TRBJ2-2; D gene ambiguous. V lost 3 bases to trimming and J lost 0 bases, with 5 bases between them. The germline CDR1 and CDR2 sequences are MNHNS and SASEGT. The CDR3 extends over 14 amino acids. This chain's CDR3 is CASSEVSNTGELFF. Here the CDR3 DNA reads TGTGCCAGCAGTGAGGTCTCGAACACCGGGGAGCTGTTTTTT.

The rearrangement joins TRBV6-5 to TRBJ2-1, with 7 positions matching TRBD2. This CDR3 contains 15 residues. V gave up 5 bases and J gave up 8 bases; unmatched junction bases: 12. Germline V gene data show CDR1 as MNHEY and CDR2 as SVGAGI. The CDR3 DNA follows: TGTGCCAGCAGTACCACGGGGGAGGGCGATTATGAGCAGTTCTTC. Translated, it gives CASSTTGEGDYEQFF.

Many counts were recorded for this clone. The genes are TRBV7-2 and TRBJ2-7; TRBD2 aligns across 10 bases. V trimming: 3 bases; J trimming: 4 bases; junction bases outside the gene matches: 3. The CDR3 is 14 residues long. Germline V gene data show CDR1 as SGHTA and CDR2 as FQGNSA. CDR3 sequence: CASSFGLAAYEQYF. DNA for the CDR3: TGTGCCAGCAGCTTTGGACTAGCGGCTTACGAGCAGTACTTC.

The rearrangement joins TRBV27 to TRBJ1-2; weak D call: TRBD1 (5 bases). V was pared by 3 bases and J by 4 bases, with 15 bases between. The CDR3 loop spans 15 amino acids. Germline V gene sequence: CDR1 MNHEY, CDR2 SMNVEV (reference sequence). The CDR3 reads CASSFGAGLVYGYTF. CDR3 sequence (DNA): TGTGCCAGCAGTTTTGGGGCGGGGTTGGTCTATGGCTACACCTTC.

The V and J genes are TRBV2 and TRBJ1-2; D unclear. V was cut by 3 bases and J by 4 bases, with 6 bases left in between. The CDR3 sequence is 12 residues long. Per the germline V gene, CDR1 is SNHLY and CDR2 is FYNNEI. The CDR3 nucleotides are TGTGCCAGCAGTGACGAGGTCTATGGCTACACCTTC. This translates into CASSDEVYGYTF.

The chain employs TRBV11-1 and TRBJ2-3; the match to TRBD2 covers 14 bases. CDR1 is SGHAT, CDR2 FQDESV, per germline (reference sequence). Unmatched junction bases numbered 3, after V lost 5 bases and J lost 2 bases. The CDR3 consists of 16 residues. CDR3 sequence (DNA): TGTGCCAGCAGCCCGGGACTAGCGGGAGCCACAGATACGCAGTATTTT. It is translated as CASSPGLAGATDTQYF.

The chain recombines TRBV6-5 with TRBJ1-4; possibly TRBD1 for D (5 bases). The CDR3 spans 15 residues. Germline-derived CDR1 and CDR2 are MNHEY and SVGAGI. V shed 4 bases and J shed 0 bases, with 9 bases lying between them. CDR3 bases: TGTGCCAGCAGTTTTCAGGGAACAACTAATGAAAAACTGTTTTTT. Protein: CASSFQGTTNEKLFF.

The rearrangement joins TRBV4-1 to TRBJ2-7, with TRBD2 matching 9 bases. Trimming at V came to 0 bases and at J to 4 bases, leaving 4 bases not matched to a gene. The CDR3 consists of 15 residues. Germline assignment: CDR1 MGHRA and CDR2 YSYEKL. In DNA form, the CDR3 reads TGCGCCAGCAGCCAAGAGGGACTAGCTTCTTACGAGCAGTACTTC. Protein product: CASSQEGLASYEQYF.

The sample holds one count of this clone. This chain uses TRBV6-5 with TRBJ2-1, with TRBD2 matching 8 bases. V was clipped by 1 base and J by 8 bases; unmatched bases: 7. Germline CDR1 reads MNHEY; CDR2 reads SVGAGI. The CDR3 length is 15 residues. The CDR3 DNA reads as TGTGCCAGCAGTTACTTCGCGGGGGGTGGCCATGAGCAGTTCTTC. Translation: CASSYFAGGGHEQFF.

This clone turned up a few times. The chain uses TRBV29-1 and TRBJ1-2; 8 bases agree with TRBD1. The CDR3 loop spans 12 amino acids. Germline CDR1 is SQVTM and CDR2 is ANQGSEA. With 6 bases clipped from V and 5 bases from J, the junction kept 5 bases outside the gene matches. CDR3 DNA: TGCAGCGTCCAGACAGGGGAGTATGGCTACACCTTC. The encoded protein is CSVQTGEYGYTF.

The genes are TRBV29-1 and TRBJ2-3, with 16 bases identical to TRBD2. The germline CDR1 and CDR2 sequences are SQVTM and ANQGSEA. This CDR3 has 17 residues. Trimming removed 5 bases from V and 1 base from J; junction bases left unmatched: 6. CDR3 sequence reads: CSVTGLAGGAGTDTQYF. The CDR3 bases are TGCAGCGTTACGGGACTAGCGGGAGGGGCGGGCACAGATACGCAGTATTTT.

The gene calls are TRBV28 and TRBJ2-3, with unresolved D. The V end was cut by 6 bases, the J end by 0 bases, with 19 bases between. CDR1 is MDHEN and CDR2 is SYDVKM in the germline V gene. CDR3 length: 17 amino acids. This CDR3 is CASRPGSVTTSTDTQYF. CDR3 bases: TGTGCCAGCAGGCCCGGCTCGGTCACGACTAGCACAGATACGCAGTATTTT.

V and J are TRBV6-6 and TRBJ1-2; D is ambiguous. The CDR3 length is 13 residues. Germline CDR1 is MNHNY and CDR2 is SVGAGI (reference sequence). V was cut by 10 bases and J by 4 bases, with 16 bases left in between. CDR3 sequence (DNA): TGTGCCACCGACACAGAGGGAATCTATGGCTACACCTTC. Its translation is CATDTEGIYGYTF.

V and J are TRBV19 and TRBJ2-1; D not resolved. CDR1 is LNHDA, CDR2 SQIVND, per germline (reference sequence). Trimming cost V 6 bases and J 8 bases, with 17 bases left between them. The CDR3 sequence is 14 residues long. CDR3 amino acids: CASSTTPTGDEQFF. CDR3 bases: TGTGCCAGTAGCACGACTCCTACTGGGGATGAGCAGTTCTTC.

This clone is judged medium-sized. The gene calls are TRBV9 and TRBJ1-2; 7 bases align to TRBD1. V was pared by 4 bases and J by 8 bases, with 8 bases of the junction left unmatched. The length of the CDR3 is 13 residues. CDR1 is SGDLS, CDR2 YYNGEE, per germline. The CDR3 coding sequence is TGTGCCAGCAGCCCAACAGGGGCTGAAGGCTACACCTTC. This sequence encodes CASSPTGAEGYTF. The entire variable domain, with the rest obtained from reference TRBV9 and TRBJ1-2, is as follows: DSGVTQTPKHLITATGQRVTLRCSPRSGDLSVYWYQQSLDQGLQFLIQYYNGEERAKGNILERFSAQQFPDLHSELNLSSLELGDSALYFCASSPTGAEGYTFGSGTRLTVV.

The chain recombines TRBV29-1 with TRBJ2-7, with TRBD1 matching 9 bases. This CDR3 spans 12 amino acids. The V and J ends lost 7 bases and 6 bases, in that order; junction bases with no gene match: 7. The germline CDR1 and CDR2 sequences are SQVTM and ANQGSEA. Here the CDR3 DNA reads TGCAGCGCCCCGGGACAGGGCGGCGAGCAGTACTTC. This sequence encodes CSAPGQGGEQYF.